These T cell receptor beta chains were read from a single sample in a study of technical replicates of blood from a few donors. Produced via immunoSEQ multiplex PCR; TCRdb's table is partial and in-frame only. The sample consists of about 80,000 clones, approximately 98% of them appearing once. Specimen: T cells isolated from PBMCs. The source of these receptors is a human donor in good health. CDR3s include the opening cysteine and the closing phenylalanine or tryptophan. Each record gives: V gene, clone size, J gene, D gene, CDR3 DNA, CDR3 protein. The D gene is left open where the match is weak. Some rows have no size entry. The others give once, few or many, or a class for an expanded clone.

V: TRBV6-5
size: .
J: TRBJ1-3
D: .
DNA: TGTGCCAGCAGGCAACTACCAAGCGGAAACACCATATATTTT
CDR3: CASRQLPSGNTIYF

V: TRBV25-1
size: .
J: TRBJ2-1
D: .
DNA: TGTGCCAGCACAAGGGGATTGGGCAATGAGCAGTTCTTC
CDR3: CASTRGLGNEQFF

V: TRBV18
size: .
J: TRBJ1-2
D: TRBD1
DNA: TGTGCCAGTTCTAGGACAGGGGAGAACTATGGCTACACCTTC
CDR3: CASSRTGENYGYTF

V: TRBV12-5
size: .
J: TRBJ2-7
D: .
DNA: TGTGCTAGTGCCATCTGGGGCGGTTACGAGCAGTACTTC
CDR3: CASAIWGGYEQYF

V: TRBV5-1
size: .
J: TRBJ2-2
D: TRBD1
DNA: TGCGCCAGCAGCTGGGGGACAGGGTTGAACACCGGGGAGCTGTTTTTT
CDR3: CASSWGTGLNTGELFF

V: TRBV7-2
size: .
J: TRBJ2-1
D: TRBD2
DNA: TGTGCCAGCAGCTTAAATCCCCTAGCGGGAGCCTACAATGAGCAGTTCTTC
CDR3: CASSLNPLAGAYNEQFF

V: TRBV28
size: .
J: TRBJ1-2
D: .
DNA: TGTGCCAGCAGCATAAACAGAGACTATGGCTACACCTTC
CDR3: CASSINRDYGYTF

V: TRBV15
size: .
J: TRBJ2-7
D: .
DNA: TGTGCCACCAGCAGAGATGTCATTAGGGGCCAAGCTTACGAGCAGTACTTC
CDR3: CATSRDVIRGQAYEQYF

V: TRBV6-5
size: .
J: TRBJ2-1
D: TRBD1
DNA: TGTGCCAGCAACCTACTGGACAGGGTCAATGAGCAGTTCTTC
CDR3: CASNLLDRVNEQFF

V: TRBV30
size: .
J: TRBJ2-7
D: TRBD1
DNA: TGTGCCTGGGGGACAGGAGGCTCCTACGAGCAGTACTTC
CDR3: CAWGTGGSYEQYF

V: TRBV6-1
size: .
J: TRBJ2-5
D: .
DNA: TGTGCCAGCAGATCCTCCGGGAGACCGGCGGAGACCCAGTACTTC
CDR3: CASRSSGRPAETQYF

V: TRBV7-2
size: .
J: TRBJ2-1
D: TRBD2
DNA: TGTGCCAGCAGGTTGGGGACTAGCGGGAGACTTTACTACAATGAGCAGTTCTTC
CDR3: CASRLGTSGRLYYNEQFF

V: TRBV25-1
size: .
J: TRBJ2-6
D: .
DNA: TGTGCCAGCAGTGAATTGCGGGGCGGCTCTGGGGCCAACGTCCTGACTTTC
CDR3: CASSELRGGSGANVLTF

V: TRBV14
size: .
J: TRBJ2-7
D: .
DNA: TGTGCCAGCAGCCCCACCCTTAGCGCAGCCTACGAGCAGTACTTC
CDR3: CASSPTLSAAYEQYF

V: TRBV12-5
size: once
J: TRBJ2-7
D: TRBD1
DNA: TGTGCTAGTGGTTTGGTACTCGGGACAGGGATCCACGAGCAGTACTTC
CDR3: CASGLVLGTGIHEQYF

V: TRBV27
size: .
J: TRBJ2-5
D: TRBD2
DNA: TGTGCCAGCAGTTTAATGGGAGGGAGGCAGACCCAGTACTTC
CDR3: CASSLMGGRQTQYF

V: TRBV7-2
size: .
J: TRBJ1-5
D: .
DNA: TGTGCCAGCAGCTCCCTCGTGAATCAGCCCCAGCATTTT
CDR3: CASSSLVNQPQHF

V: TRBV4-2
size: .
J: TRBJ2-2
D: TRBD2
DNA: TGTGCCAGCAGCCAAGATAGAGGCGGGAGGGACACCGGGGAGCTGTTTTTT
CDR3: CASSQDRGGRDTGELFF

V: TRBV29-1
size: .
J: TRBJ2-7
D: TRBD2
DNA: TGCAGCGTTCTATCATCGCCCCCCGCGGGAGGGCCGTTCGAGCAGTACTTC
CDR3: CSVLSSPPAGGPFEQYF

V: TRBV9
size: .
J: TRBJ1-1
D: .
DNA: TGTGCCAGCAGCGCGGGAGGGAGAACTGAAGCTTTCTTT
CDR3: CASSAGGRTEAFF

V: TRBV10-3
size: .
J: TRBJ2-7
D: TRBD2
DNA: TGTGCCACCAAACTGGGACTAGCGTCATCCTACGAGCAGTACTTC
CDR3: CATKLGLASSYEQYF

V: TRBV11-3
size: .
J: TRBJ2-1
D: .
DNA: TGTGCCAGCAGCTTGGGAGCGACCTCCTACAATGAGCAGTTCTTC
CDR3: CASSLGATSYNEQFF

V: TRBV5-6
size: .
J: TRBJ2-1
D: .
DNA: TGTGCCAGCAGCTTGGGTCCCACGGAGGGGTACAATGAGCAGTTCTTC
CDR3: CASSLGPTEGYNEQFF

V: TRBV27
size: once
J: TRBJ2-1
D: .
DNA: TGTGCCAGCAGGACGGGACTTGGATTCAATGAGCAGTTCTTC
CDR3: CASRTGLGFNEQFF